Presented here are 8 T cell receptor beta chains from one specimen sequenced in a study of Ad26.COV2.S vaccination and SARS-CoV-2 variants (dated by TCRdb to about 2021). The treatment or condition label, as the study defines it: 15 to 20 received Ad26.COV2.S at low or high dose, single or two shots; five or six received placebo; per-sample allocation not given. For vaccine and placebo recipients, the sequenced repertoires came from samples collected on day 63 after the first injection. The receptor library was made with the immunoSEQ multiplex PCR assay. Imported from immuneACCESS, the table was reduced by TCRdb to in-frame sequences with V and J called. These copies leave out some clones; in studies compared against another copy, an unresolved V gene accounts for under half, and the cause of the remainder is not known. The sample table contains more than 300,000 clones; only one count was recorded for 88% of them. The top ten constitute around 6.1% of the sample.

The specimen comprised peripheral blood, sampled in a trial of Ad26.COV2.S vaccine versus placebo. The source is a person between 18 and 65 years old who received the Ad26.COV2.S COVID-19 vaccine or a placebo.

This chain connects TRBV6-5 to TRBJ1-2; tentative D call: TRBD1 (5 bases). Trimming took 6 bases from V and 8 from J, leaving 13 bases between them. This CDR3 spans 12 amino acids. CDR1 and CDR2 (germline): MNHEY, SVGAGI. CDR3 in DNA: TGTGCCAGCAGGGGGGGACTCGAAGGCTACACCTTC. Its translation is CASRGGLEGYTF.

The CDR3 here is CASSQGSGRVSYEQYF. CDR3 coding DNA: TGTGCCAGCAGCCAGGGTAGCGGGAGGGTCTCCTACGAGCAGTACTTC. The chain couples TRBV4-2 to TRBJ2-7; 11 bases fit TRBD2. CDR1 is LGHNA, CDR2 YNFKEQ, per germline. J lost 0 bases, V lost 3 bases, and 4 bases had no gene match. CDR3 length equals 16 residues.

V is TRBV11-3 and J is TRBJ2-3; D is perhaps TRBD1 (5 bases). The CDR3 has 15 residues. Trimming took off 1 base at V and 0 bases at J, with 8 bases between the two ends. The germline gives CDR1 SGHNT, CDR2 YENEEA. This CDR3 reads CASSLGRESTDTQYF. The CDR3 bases are TGTGCCAGCAGCTTAGGCAGGGAAAGCACAGATACGCAGTATTTT.

CDR3 nucleotides: TGTGCCAGCAGCTCCCCTCCACTAGCGGGAGTTACCGGGGAGCTGTTTTTT. This encodes CASSSPPLAGVTGELFF. The J gene is TRBJ2-2, the V gene TRBV12-1; the D call in the table, TRBD2, was not verified against the DNA. TRBV12-1 constitutes a pseudogene. CDR3 length equals 17 residues.

V usage is TRBV3-1 (or the pseudogene TRBV3-2) and J usage is TRBJ2-7, with 7 bases fitting TRBD2. Per germline, CDR1 LGHDT and CDR2 YNNKEL (reference sequence). CDR3 size: 15 residues. Unmatched junction bases numbered 12, after V lost 4 bases and J lost 6 bases. The CDR3 DNA sequence: TGTGCCAGCAGCCCCGCCGGCGGGGGTCTATCCGAGCAGTACTTC. Translated, it gives CASSPAGGGLSEQYF.

V and J are TRBV5-1 and TRBJ2-5, with TRBD1 as a possible D gene (7 bases). Germline CDR1 is SGHRS and CDR2 is YFSETQ. CDR3 size: 16 residues. V lost 2 bases, J lost 1 base, and 15 bases lay in between. The CDR3 loop is CASSLRGRGVQETQYF. The CDR3 DNA follows: TGCGCCAGCAGCTTAAGGGGGCGGGGAGTCCAAGAGACCCAGTACTTC.

This chain links TRBV4-3 with TRBJ2-3; D may be TRBD1 (5 bases). CDR1 and CDR2 from the germline V gene are LGHNA and YSLEER. This CDR3 has 17 amino acids. V shed 0 bases and J shed 4 bases, with 17 bases lying between them. The CDR3 is CASSQDTTGQGSDTQYF. Here the CDR3 DNA reads TGCGCCAGCAGCCAAGACACGACGGGCCAGGGTTCAGATACGCAGTATTTT.

V usage is TRBV28 and J usage is TRBJ1-2; no clear D gene. Trimming removed 3 bases from V and 2 bases from J, with 10 bases in between. This CDR3 spans 14 amino acids. Germline V gene sequence: CDR1 MDHEN, CDR2 SYDVKM. The CDR3, as DNA: TGTGCCAGCAGTTTCAGTGGGCAGAACTATGGCTACACCTTC. Amino acids: CASSFSGQNYGYTF.